This TCR beta chain derives from a study of T-cell memory formation after mild COVID-19. The wider study: TCR clusters were mostly donor specific.

V gave up 6 bases and J gave up 8 bases, with 16 bases separating them. This CDR3 is built from 13 residues. CDR1 and CDR2 from the germline V gene are MNHEY and SVGAGI. TCRdb reprocessed the 5' RACE reads via MiXCR and lists one record per CDR3 protein. The sample yields about 210,000 distinct CDR3 sequences, roughly 10% seen once. Whole-study findings and limits: Clones that contracted from day 15 to 85 had balanced CD4/CD8; later expanders were CD4+ biased. What remained unconfirmed was the SARS-CoV-2 specificity of second-wave clones peaking on day 37. Within pre-infection memory, some responding clones were found, suggesting cross-reactive memory joined.

This clonotype was detected a few times. The antigen remains unidentified. The chain is built from TRBV6-5 and TRBJ1-1; possibly TRBD1 for D (6 bases). This TCR was sampled from a man aged 18 to 30 who had mild COVID-19 (a few samples of this study predate the infection). Cell type and time point are not known. Material for sequencing was PBMCs or a T cell subset sorted from them (not recorded which). CDR3 region: CASSPPRTVEAFF. Written as DNA, the CDR3 is TGTGCCAGCAGCCCCCCCCGGACAGTCGAAGCTTTCTTT.